These 8 T cell receptor beta chains were all obtained from the same sample, sequenced in a study of cytomegalovirus exposure and HLA in healthy donors. This PCR relied on a set of 60 Vbeta primers and 13 Jbeta primers. TCRdb's copy holds only in-frame clones and misses some; the assay was immunoSEQ multiplex PCR. The table records about 130,000 clones, 77% of them present only once. Sequencing input: PBMCs. The source of these receptors is a male donor in good health and CMV-seropositive.

V usage is TRBV15 and J usage is TRBJ1-2; D possibly corresponds to TRBD1 (6 bases). This CDR3 is 13 amino acids long. V lost 1 base and J lost 3, with 6 bases in between. CDR1 is LNHNV and CDR2 is YYDKDF in the germline V gene (reference sequence). In DNA form, the CDR3 reads TGTGCCACCAGCAGAGGACAGGACTATGGCTACACCTTC. Translating gives CATSRGQDYGYTF. Full variable domain (outside the CDR3, taken from reference TRBV15 and TRBJ1-2): DAMVIQNPRYQVTQFGKPVTLSCSQTLNHNVMYWYQQKSSQAPKLLFHYYDKDFNNEADTPDNFQSRRPNTSFCFLDIRSPGLGDTAMYLCATSRGQDYGYTFGSGTRLTVV.

The chain joins TRBV28 to TRBJ1-2; 8 bases map to TRBD1. Trimming at V came to 3 bases and at J to 4 bases, leaving 13 bases not matched to a gene. The CDR3 totals 17 residues. In germline, CDR1 is MDHEN, CDR2 SYDVKM. CDR3 bases: TGTGCCAGCAGTTTCTGGGGCGGGACAGGAGACATCTATGGCTACACCTTC. Encoded protein: CASSFWGGTGDIYGYTF.

This chain links TRBV28 with TRBJ2-1; 9 nucleotides match TRBD2. The CDR3 consists of 14 residues. Germline-derived CDR1 and CDR2 are MDHEN and SYDVKM. The trim removed 6 bases at V and 5 bases at J, leaving 5 bases unmatched. This CDR3 is CASSVAGDDNEQFF. In DNA form, the CDR3 reads TGTGCCAGCAGCGTAGCGGGGGATGACAATGAGCAGTTCTTC. The whole variable domain, remainder taken from reference TRBV28 and TRBJ2-1, is DVKVTQSSRYLVKRTGEKVFLECVQDMDHENMFWYRQDPGLGLRLIYFSYDVKMKEKGDIPEGYSVSREKKERFSLILESASTNQTSMYLCASSVAGDDNEQFFGPGTRLTVL.

J is TRBJ1-1 and V is TRBV6-1, with 7 nucleotides matching TRBD1. The J segment lost 7 bases and the V segment lost 1 base, leaving 6 bases of the junction unmatched. The germline gives CDR1 MNHNS, CDR2 SASEGT. The CDR3 spans 14 residues. The CDR3 region has the DNA TGTGCCAGCAGTGAAGGATGGGACAGAGATGAAGCTTTCTTT. It is translated as CASSEGWDRDEAFF.

V is TRBV28 and J is TRBJ2-7, with 7 bases matching TRBD1. CDR1 and CDR2 from the germline V gene are MDHEN and SYDVKM. CDR3 length: 15 amino acids. The junction had 12 bases not matched to a gene; V was cut back by 5 bases and J by 5 bases. The CDR3 DNA is TGTGCCAGCAGTCCCTCGGGACAGCCCCACCACGAGCAGTACTTC. Amino acid sequence: CASSPSGQPHHEQYF.

CDR3 loop: CASSIGAGAYTEAFF. CDR3 DNA sequence: TGTGCCAGCAGCATCGGGGCAGGGGCGTACACTGAAGCTTTCTTT. The chain carries TRBV5-4 and TRBJ1-1, with D maybe TRBD1 (6 bases). Trimming stripped 4 bases from V and 3 bases from J, with 16 bases between. The germline V gene encodes CDR1 SGHNT and CDR2 YYREEE (reference sequence). The CDR3 is made up of 15 amino acids.

This clone has more than one count but fewer than ten. The V call is TRBV4-2, the J call TRBJ2-7, with 9 bases fitting TRBD2. The CDR3 is 17 residues long. Germline trimming cut 1 base from V and 1 base from J; bases unmatched to any gene: 8. Germline V gene sequence: CDR1 LGHNA, CDR2 YNFKEQ. This chain's CDR3 is CASSQGPLAGSSYEQYF. The CDR3, as DNA: TGTGCCAGCAGCCAAGGTCCTCTAGCGGGGAGTTCCTACGAGCAGTACTTC.

The V gene is TRBV29-1, the J gene TRBJ1-3, with TRBD1 identical over 10 bases. Germline loops: CDR1 SQVTM, CDR2 ANQGSEA. Trimming removed 7 bases from V and 8 bases from J; junction bases left unmatched: 5. The CDR3 loop spans 12 amino acids. DNA of the CDR3: TGCAGCGCTGGACAGGGGGAACACACCATATATTTT. Residues: CSAGQGEHTIYF. Full variable domain (remainder filled in from reference TRBV29-1 and TRBJ1-3): SAVISQKPSRDICQRGTSLTIQCQVDSQVTMMFWYRQQPGQSLTLIATANQGSEATYESGFVIDKFPISRPNLTFSTLTVSNMSPEDSSIYLCSAGQGEHTIYFGEGSWLTVV.